This record looks at one T cell receptor (beta chain) sequence and its context. The antigen is undetermined. The data were obtained in a study of vaccination effects on CD4 cells after COVID-19. Study-level background: The cohort was immunized with two doses of either the BNT162b2 or mRNA-1273 vaccine. General study findings and limits: Whether induced by infection or by vaccine, clones showed marked clonal contraction late after vaccination.

Under the ViraFEST assay, PBMC were stimulated with viral peptide pools so that antigen-specific CD4+ T cells expanded. Sequencing was performed afterwards. The culture ran for 10 days, and then CD4+ T cells were isolated. Testing of the vaccine recipients showed negative nucleocapsid antibodies and no prior SARS-CoV-2 infection. Clones were sequenced by immunoSEQ multiplex PCR, and TCRdb holds only the in-frame ones, with some missing. The table includes about 54,000 clones, over 75% detected once. CDR1 and CDR2 from the germline V gene are SGHRS and YFSETQ. V gave up 6 bases and J gave up 4 bases; unmatched junction bases: 12. CDR3 size: 15 residues.

The source of this sequence is a human donor who received a COVID-19 vaccine. This rearrangement joins TRBV5-1 to TRBJ1-2, with TRBD1 identical over 7 bases. Here the sequenced sample was CD4+ T cells from PBMCs cultured with HCoV-229E spike peptides, taken before COVID-19 vaccination. The CDR3 DNA reads as TGCGCCAGCATTCCAGGGGGAGGAGGTAGCTATGGCTACACCTTC. Residues: CASIPGGGGSYGYTF.